This entry concerns a single T cell receptor (beta chain). The germline V gene encodes CDR1 ENHRY and CDR2 SYGVKD. Trimming shortened V by 7 bases and J by 8 bases, and 12 bases separated the two germline ends. The CDR3 extends over 12 amino acids. The sample is drawn from a study of blood T cell repertoires in COVID-19. Across the study: Researchers got acute and convalescent COVID-19 samples from the United States, Italy and Spain. T cells, B-cell-depleted T cells, or PBMCs supplied cDNA or gDNA.

Authors' processing steps: Estimated nucleated cell counts came from reference gene primer amplification. Sequencing used immunoSEQ multiplex PCR; TCRdb keeps in-frame clones, though not all of them. V, J and clone size were drawn from that table, and D and trimming were deduced from the DNA. This table holds around 89,000 clones, roughly nine tenths found once. The receptor comes from a man between 50 and 59 years old with acute or convalescent COVID-19. The specimen sequenced was peripheral blood. The chain carries TRBV10-3 and TRBJ2-1; a possible D gene is TRBD1 (7 bases). The CDR3 DNA sequence: TGTGCCATCAATGCGGGACAGCATGAGCAGTTCTTC. Encoded protein: CAINAGQHEQFF.